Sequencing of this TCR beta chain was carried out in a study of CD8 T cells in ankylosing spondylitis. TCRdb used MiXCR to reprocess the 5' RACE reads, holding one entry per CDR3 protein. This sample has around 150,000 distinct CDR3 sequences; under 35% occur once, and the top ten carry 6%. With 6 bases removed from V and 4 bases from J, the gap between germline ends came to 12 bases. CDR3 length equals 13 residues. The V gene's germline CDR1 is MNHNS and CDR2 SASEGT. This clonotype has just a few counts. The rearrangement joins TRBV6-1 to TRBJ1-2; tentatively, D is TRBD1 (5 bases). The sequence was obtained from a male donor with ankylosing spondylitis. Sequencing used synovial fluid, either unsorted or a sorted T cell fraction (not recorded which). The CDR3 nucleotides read TGTGCCAGCAGGAAGGACATAACCTATGGCTACACCTTC. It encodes CASRKDITYGYTF.